Here is one TCR beta chain with its context. The antigen remains undetermined. TCRdb's table, derived via immunoSEQ multiplex PCR, lists solely in-frame clones and lacks some. The data show hundreds of thousands of clones, 93% seen once. Sample time point: blood from clinic visit 5 months post-surgery; TSC patient then seizure free. CDR3 length: 19 residues. Germline assignment: CDR1 LNHDA and CDR2 SQIVND (reference sequence). Deletions cut 4 bases from V and 0 bases from J, with 22 bases between. These data originate in a study of brain T cells in children with intractable seizures. Study-level points and caveats: Patients' HCMV serostatus was unknown; virus specificity rests on CDR3 similarity alone.

The receptor was derived from a boy in the first two years of life with tuberous sclerosis and intractable seizures. This sample comprised peripheral blood, obtained about 5 months after surgery. This chain joins TRBV19 and TRBJ2-1; TRBD1 is a possible D gene (6 bases). The chain's CDR3 is CASSSYNVQGSGSYNEQFF. The CDR3 nucleotides read TGTGCCAGTAGTAGCTACAACGTACAGGGAAGCGGCTCCTACAATGAGCAGTTCTTC.